Given below is one T cell receptor beta chain in context. This specimen belongs to a study of blood T cell repertoires in COVID-19. Under the authors' procedure: Nucleated cell counts were estimated from reference gene primer amplification. Data came from immunoSEQ multiplex PCR; TCRdb stores just in-frame clones and leaves some out. V and J calls and clone size come straight from that table; D and trimming were deduced from the DNA. The sample holds a few hundred thousand clones; roughly 90% are singletons and the top ten take less than 0.95%. V was shortened by 7 bases and J by 0 bases, with 12 bases between the two germline ends. The CDR3 runs to 14 residues. Germline loops: CDR1 MNHEY, CDR2 SVGAGI.

The TCR was taken from a woman aged 40 to 50 who had recovered from COVID-19. The source material was peripheral blood. The rearrangement uses TRBV6-5 and TRBJ1-1; possibly TRBD1 for D (6 bases). This chain's CDR3 is CASNLQGLNTEAFF. In DNA form, the CDR3 reads TGTGCCAGCAACCTACAGGGACTGAACACTGAAGCTTTCTTT.